This T cell receptor (beta chain) comes out of a study of T cell responses to AZD1222 COVID-19 vaccine. CDR3 size: 15 residues. After removal of 3 bases from V and 3 bases from J, the junction contained 0 bases not matched to a gene. Germline CDR1 is LNHDA and CDR2 is SQIVND (reference sequence). Data came from immunoSEQ multiplex PCR; TCRdb stores just in-frame clones and leaves some out. The sample contains about 77,000 clones, 92% of which appear only once. This chain joins TRBV19 and TRBJ2-1; 12 bases agree with TRBD2. The sequencing here drew on peripheral blood, taken 28 days after the second AZD1222 dose. This TCR was sampled from an adult who received the AZD1222 COVID-19 vaccine. The CDR3 here is CASSMTSGSYNEQFF. The CDR3, as DNA: TGTGCCAGTAGTATGACTAGCGGGAGCTACAATGAGCAGTTCTTC.